This T cell receptor beta chain derives from a study of T cell responses to AZD1222 COVID-19 vaccine. A note on this clone: Its target is not known.

Study-wide results and limits: Nearly half of spike-specific TCRs reportedly go after variant regions that carry no mutations.

Assay used: immunoSEQ multiplex PCR; TCRdb lists only in-frame clones, some missing. The repertoire holds around 88,000 clones, with about nine tenths as singletons. CDR3 length equals 12 residues. V lost 8 bases and J 2 bases, leaving 7 bases between the germline ends. Germline CDR1 reads SGHDN; CDR2 reads FVKESK. The genes are TRBV14 and TRBJ1-3, with unresolved D. This sequence originates from an adult in good health. The specimen comprised peripheral blood, sampled on day 0 of AZD1222 vaccination. Here the CDR3 reads CASAEPGNTIYF. In nucleotides, the CDR3 is TGTGCCAGCGCAGAACCTGGAAACACCATATATTTT.